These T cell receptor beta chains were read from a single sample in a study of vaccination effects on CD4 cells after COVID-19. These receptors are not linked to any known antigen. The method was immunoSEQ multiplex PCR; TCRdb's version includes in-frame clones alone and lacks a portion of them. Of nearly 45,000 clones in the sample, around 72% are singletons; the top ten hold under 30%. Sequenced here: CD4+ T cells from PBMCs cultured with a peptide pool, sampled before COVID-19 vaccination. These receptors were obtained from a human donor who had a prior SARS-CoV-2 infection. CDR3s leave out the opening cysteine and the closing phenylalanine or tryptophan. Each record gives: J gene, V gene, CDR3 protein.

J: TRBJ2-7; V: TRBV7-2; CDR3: ASSLATGPYEQY
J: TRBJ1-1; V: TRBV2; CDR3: ASAGERGTEAF
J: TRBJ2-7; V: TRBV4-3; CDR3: ASSQLADSYEQY
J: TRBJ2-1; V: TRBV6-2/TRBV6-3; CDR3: ASSYVGGYEQF
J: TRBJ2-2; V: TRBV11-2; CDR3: ASSLAPTGMRTGELF
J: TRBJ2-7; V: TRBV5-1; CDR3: ASSWTGTASYEQY
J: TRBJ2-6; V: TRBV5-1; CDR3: ASSRVQGAGANVLT
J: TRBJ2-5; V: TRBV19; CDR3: ASSISSGGGEETQY
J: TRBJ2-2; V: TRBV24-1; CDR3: ATRRRENTGELF
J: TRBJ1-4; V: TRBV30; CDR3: AWSVGTAKDEKLF
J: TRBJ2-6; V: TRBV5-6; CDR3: ASSWGRSGANVLT
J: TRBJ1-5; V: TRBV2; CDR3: ASSELGTVGNQPQH
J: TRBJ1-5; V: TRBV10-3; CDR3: AISDQGQGSNQPQH
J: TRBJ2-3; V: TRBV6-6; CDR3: ASSLRLAGITDTQY
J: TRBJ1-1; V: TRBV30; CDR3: AWSVGGRLEAF
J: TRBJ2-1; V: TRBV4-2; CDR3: ASTNRPSGPAEQF
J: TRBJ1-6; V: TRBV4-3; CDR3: ASSPRGGRTGSYNSPLH
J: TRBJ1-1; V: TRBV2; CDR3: ASSVKGAVTEAF
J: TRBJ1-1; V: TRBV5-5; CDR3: ASRDTDVTEAF
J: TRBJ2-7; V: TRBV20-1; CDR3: SASRRGTYEQY
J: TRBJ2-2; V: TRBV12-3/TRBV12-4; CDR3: ASTRRTGELF
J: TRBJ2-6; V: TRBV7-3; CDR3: ASSLIGGISSGANVLT
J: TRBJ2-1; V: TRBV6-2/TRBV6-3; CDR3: ASSPRVRTSSYNEQF
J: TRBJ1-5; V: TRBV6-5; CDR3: ASSRLDSNQPQH
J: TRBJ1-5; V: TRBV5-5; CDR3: ASSSTGEQPQH
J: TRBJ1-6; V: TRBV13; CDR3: ASSLNPKGYNSPLH
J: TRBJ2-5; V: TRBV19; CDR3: ASSIAAAAETQY
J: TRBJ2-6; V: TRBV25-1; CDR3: ASSEDRHSGANVLT
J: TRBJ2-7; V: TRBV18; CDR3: ASSPAQNDRDPYEQY
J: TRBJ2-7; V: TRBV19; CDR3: ASSIGSGYTEQY
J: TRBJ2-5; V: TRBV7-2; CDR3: ASSPRGAPRGETQY
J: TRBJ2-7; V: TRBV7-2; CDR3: ASSFAGTNEQY
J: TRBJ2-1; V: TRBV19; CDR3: ASGEASGSAENEQF
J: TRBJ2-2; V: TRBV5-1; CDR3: ASSLDPLRGELF
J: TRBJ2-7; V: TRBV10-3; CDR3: AISDDRDVYEQY
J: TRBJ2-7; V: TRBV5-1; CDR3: ASSLEPANSYEQY
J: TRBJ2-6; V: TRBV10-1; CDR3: ASSTTRWCGGANVLT
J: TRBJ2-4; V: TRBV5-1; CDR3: ASRGLAKNIQY
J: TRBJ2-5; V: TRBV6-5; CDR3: ASSTEFWAQETQY
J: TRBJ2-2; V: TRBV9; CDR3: ASSVWEGPNGELF
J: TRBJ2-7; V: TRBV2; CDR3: ASRGYLEQY
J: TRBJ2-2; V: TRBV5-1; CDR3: ASSRGQGETGELF
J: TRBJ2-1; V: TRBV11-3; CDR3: ASSPFWGGGLAAANNEQF
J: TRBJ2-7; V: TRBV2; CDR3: ASNGPIYEQY
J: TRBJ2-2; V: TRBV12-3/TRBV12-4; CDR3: ASSRSAGRLF
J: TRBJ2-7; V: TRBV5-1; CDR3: ASSLAGDLDEQY
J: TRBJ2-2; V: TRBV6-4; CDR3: ASSEGLAGAGELF
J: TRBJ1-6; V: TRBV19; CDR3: AGRGVHNSPLH
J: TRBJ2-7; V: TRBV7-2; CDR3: ASSPAGAPSPYEQY
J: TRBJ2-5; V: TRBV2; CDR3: ASSVNRPGETQY
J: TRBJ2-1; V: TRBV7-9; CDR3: ASSRTSGSLVYNEQF
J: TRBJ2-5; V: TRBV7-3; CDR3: ASSLLHGLAGKETQY
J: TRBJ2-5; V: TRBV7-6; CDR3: ASSFKVIGRETQY
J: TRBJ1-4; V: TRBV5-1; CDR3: ASSLETGGGEKLF
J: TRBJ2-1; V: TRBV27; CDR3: ASSLRIQREANNEQF